The 5 T cell receptor beta chains below come from one sample, sequenced in a study of blood T cells in healthy people across ages. A second PCR of about 7 to 11 cycles used a sample-barcoded 5' primer and a J-beta primer mix. MiXCR, run by TCRdb on the 5' RACE reads, gives a single entry per CDR3 protein. The top ten clones hold about a fifth of a sample with about a million distinct CDR3 sequences, roughly 51% of them seen once. Sequencing was done on a sample of blood. Receptors were obtained from a woman aged 60 to 75 in good health.

The chain is built from TRBV20-1 and TRBJ1-2; a possible D gene is TRBD1 (6 bases). V was shortened by 3 bases and J by 2 bases, with 10 bases between the two germline ends. The germline gives CDR1 DFQATT, CDR2 SNEGSKA (reference sequence). This CDR3 has 13 amino acids. Here the CDR3 reads CSASGTPNYGYTF. In nucleotides, the CDR3 is TGCAGTGCTAGTGGGACACCCAACTATGGCTACACCTTC.

The V and J genes are TRBV28 and TRBJ2-7; 13 bases fit TRBD2. Germline CDR1 and CDR2: MDHEN and SYDVKM. V gave up 1 base and J gave up 2 bases; unmatched junction bases: 14. The CDR3 has 20 amino acids. CDR3 in amino acids: CASSLYGGLVGLAGTYEQYF. The CDR3 nucleotides are TGTGCCAGCAGTTTATACGGAGGCTTGGTGGGACTAGCGGGGACCTACGAGCAGTACTTC.

The chain links TRBV29-1 to TRBJ1-2, with D maybe TRBD1 (6 bases). Germline V gene lookup returns CDR1 SQVTM and CDR2 ANQGSEA. This CDR3 region has 15 residues. V was trimmed by 0 bases and J by 8 bases, leaving 19 bases between them. CDR3 residues: CSVEDRGTSPWGYTF. CDR3 DNA: TGCAGCGTTGAAGATCGGGGGACATCGCCGTGGGGCTACACCTTC.

The V and J genes are TRBV7-2 and TRBJ2-6; D not resolved. Germline CDR1 SGHTA, CDR2 FQGNSA. The CDR3 contains 15 residues. Trimming pared 3 bases from V and 2 bases from J, leaving 8 bases between. The CDR3 DNA reads TGTGCCAGCAGCTTGGAAATTGCTGGGGCCAACGTCCTGACTTTC. Translating it yields CASSLEIAGANVLTF.

The CDR3 protein is CRGIKGTAEAFF. The CDR3 region has the DNA TGCAGGGGGATTAAGGGGACGGCGGAAGCTTTCTTT. The chain combines TRBV20-1 with TRBJ1-1, with a possible D match to TRBD1 (5 bases). Per the germline V gene, CDR1 is DFQATT and CDR2 is SNEGSKA (reference sequence). This CDR3 is 12 amino acids long.